These T cell receptor beta chains were read from a single sample in a study of radiation and T cells in renal cell carcinoma. Profiled with immunoSEQ multiplex PCR; TCRdb holds only in-frame clones, not every one. Of about 43,000 clones in the sample, around four fifths were seen once. This sample comprised blood, obtained from a patient whose treatment included radiotherapy and nephrectomy. These receptors all come from a woman in her 70s with renal cell carcinoma. The CDR3 runs from the conserved cysteine through the conserved F or W.

V gene: TRBV7-9; CDR3 protein: CASRPGGLLETQYF
V gene: TRBV10-3; CDR3 protein: CAISESGSYNEQFF
V gene: TRBV5-1; CDR3 protein: CASTYSALNTGELFF
V gene: TRBV6-1; CDR3 protein: CASWMGGLVAYEQYF
V gene: TRBV7-9; CDR3 protein: CASSSQRRPDLGDTQYF
V gene: TRBV9; CDR3 protein: CASSVNWDFTDTQYF
V gene: TRBV7-8; CDR3 protein: CASSSQPDQPQHF
V gene: TRBV27; CDR3 protein: CASSPTAAGVQYF
V gene: TRBV7-8; CDR3 protein: CASSLGSSSYEQYF
V gene: TRBV7-2; CDR3 protein: CASSYRAPDTQYF
V gene: TRBV5-4; CDR3 protein: CASSAEGGAGSPLHF
V gene: TRBV27; CDR3 protein: CASSLSWRGAKASGYTF
V gene: TRBV27; CDR3 protein: CASSLSTGVGYEQYF
V gene: TRBV20-1; CDR3 protein: CSARYTEAFF
V gene: TRBV7-2; CDR3 protein: CASSSRGGGLTDTQYF
V gene: TRBV6-1; CDR3 protein: CASSVNLDYEQYF
V gene: TRBV10-3; CDR3 protein: CAIRGTRDTYEQYF
V gene: TRBV5-1; CDR3 protein: CASSAKLGADTQYF
V gene: TRBV18; CDR3 protein: CASSPYQANTEAFF
V gene: TRBV30; CDR3 protein: CAWSAGTGNEKLFF
V gene: TRBV5-4; CDR3 protein: CASSFGGTGSYNEQFF
V gene: TRBV30; CDR3 protein: CAWRGDTQYF
V gene: TRBV6-1; CDR3 protein: CASSANLLTQYF
V gene: TRBV5-8; CDR3 protein: CASSLRFSTDTQYF
V gene: TRBV6-1; CDR3 protein: CASSDSQFYGYTF
V gene: TRBV4-1; CDR3 protein: CASSQHGLIHQPQHF
V gene: TRBV2; CDR3 protein: CASSITTYEQYF
V gene: TRBV6-5; CDR3 protein: CASSDRDLAYEQYF
V gene: TRBV18; CDR3 protein: CASSIRGATNTEAFF
V gene: TRBV6-5; CDR3 protein: CASSYPNSPLHF
V gene: TRBV7-2; CDR3 protein: CASSLEWAGNTIYF
V gene: TRBV6-1; CDR3 protein: CASSEGGIFTEAFF
V gene: TRBV9; CDR3 protein: CASSVEWQSPLAGYTF
V gene: TRBV9; CDR3 protein: CASSVASNQPQHF
V gene: TRBV5-4; CDR3 protein: CASSLASGGADEQYF
V gene: TRBV4-3; CDR3 protein: CASSQDWGTRPNNEQFF
V gene: TRBV19; CDR3 protein: CASSLADGQETQYF
V gene: TRBV7-9; CDR3 protein: CASSQQGGVNTQYF
V gene: TRBV4-3; CDR3 protein: CASSQEWGQGGRNGYTF
V gene: TRBV30; CDR3 protein: CASGLAEQFF
V gene: TRBV7-9; CDR3 protein: CASSRGQGRHNEQFF